These 3 T cell receptor beta chains were sequenced from one sample in a study of T cells in localized non-small cell lung cancer (TCRdb year 2020). Preparation of the library involved the immunoSEQ multiplex PCR assay. Held by TCRdb, this immuneACCESS table contains in-frame sequences only and omits some clones. Under half of the omission traces to an unresolved V gene where checked; the cause of the rest is unknown. In all, the sample holds tens of thousands of clones, and around nine tenths of those were seen once. The top ten constitute 20% of the sample. Sample: peripheral blood, taken before any cancer treatment. The receptors come from a woman aged 35 to 75 with stage I squamous cell lung carcinoma.

The V and J genes are TRBV18 and TRBJ2-7; D not certain. CDR1 is KGHSH, CDR2 LQKENI, per germline. CDR3 length: 10 amino acids. Trimming removed 6 bases at V and 0 bases at J, with 0 bases between. The CDR3 region is CASSSYEQYF. The CDR3 DNA follows: TGTGCCAGCTCCTCCTACGAGCAGTACTTC.

This chain connects TRBV6-5 to TRBJ1-4; D might be TRBD1 (5 bases). V lost 5 bases and J 8 bases, leaving 9 bases between the germline ends. Germline V gene data show CDR1 as MNHEY and CDR2 as SVGAGI. The CDR3 has 12 amino acids. In DNA, the CDR3 is TGTGCCAGCAGTCGGGACGGAGAAAAACTGTTTTTT. Translation gives CASSRDGEKLFF.

The chain carries TRBV5-6 and TRBJ2-1; weak D call: TRBD2 (6 bases). From germline, CDR1 is SGHDT and CDR2 YYEEEE. CDR3 size: 16 residues. The V end lost 4 bases, the J end lost 5 bases, and 19 bases lay between the germline ends. CDR3 bases: TGTGCCAGCAGCCCCCCTTTCGTCGGGAGACACAATGAGCAGTTCTTC. The encoded protein is CASSPPFVGRHNEQFF.